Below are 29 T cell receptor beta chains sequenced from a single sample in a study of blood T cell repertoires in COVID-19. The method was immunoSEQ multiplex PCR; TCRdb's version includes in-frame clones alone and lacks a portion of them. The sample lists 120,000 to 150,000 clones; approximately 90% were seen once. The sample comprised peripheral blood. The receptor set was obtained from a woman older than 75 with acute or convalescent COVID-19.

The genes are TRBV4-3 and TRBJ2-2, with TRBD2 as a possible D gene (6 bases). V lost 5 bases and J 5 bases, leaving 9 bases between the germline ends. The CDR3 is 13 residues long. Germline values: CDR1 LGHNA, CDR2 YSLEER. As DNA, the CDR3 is TGCGCCAGCAGCGGGAGGTATACCGGGGAGCTGTTTTTT. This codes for CASSGRYTGELFF.

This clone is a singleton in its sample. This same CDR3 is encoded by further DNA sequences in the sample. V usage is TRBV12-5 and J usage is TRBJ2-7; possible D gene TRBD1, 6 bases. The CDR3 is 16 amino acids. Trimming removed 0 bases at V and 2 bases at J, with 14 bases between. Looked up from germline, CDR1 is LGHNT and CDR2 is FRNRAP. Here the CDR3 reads CASGLVLGTRTYEQYF. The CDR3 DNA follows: TGTGCTAGTGGTTTGGTACTTGGGACACGGACCTACGAGCAGTACTTC. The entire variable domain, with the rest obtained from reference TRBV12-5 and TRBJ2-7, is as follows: DARVTQTPRHKVTEMGQEVTMRCQPILGHNTVFWYRQTMMQGLELLAYFRNRAPLDDSGMPKDRFSAEMPDATLATLKIQPSEPRDSAVYFCASGLVLGTRTYEQYFGPGTRLTVT.

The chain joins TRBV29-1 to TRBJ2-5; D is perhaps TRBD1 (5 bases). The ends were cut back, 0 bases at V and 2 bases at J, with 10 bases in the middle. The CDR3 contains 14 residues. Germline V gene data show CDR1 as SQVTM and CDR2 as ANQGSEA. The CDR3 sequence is CSVEDLGEQETQYF. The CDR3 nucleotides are TGCAGCGTTGAAGATCTAGGGGAACAAGAGACCCAGTACTTC.

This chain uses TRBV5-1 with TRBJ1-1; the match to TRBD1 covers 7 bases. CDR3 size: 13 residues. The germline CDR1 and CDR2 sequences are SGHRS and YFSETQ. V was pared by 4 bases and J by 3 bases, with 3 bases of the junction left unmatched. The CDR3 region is CASSPTGDTEAFF. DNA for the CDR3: TGCGCCAGCAGCCCCACAGGGGACACTGAAGCTTTCTTT.

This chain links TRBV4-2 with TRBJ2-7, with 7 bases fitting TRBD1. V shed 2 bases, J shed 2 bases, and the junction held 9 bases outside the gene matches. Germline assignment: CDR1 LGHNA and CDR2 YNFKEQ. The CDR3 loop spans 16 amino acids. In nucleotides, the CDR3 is TGTGCCAGCAGCCAACACCAGCAGGGGGAAACCTACGAGCAGTACTTC. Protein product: CASSQHQQGETYEQYF.

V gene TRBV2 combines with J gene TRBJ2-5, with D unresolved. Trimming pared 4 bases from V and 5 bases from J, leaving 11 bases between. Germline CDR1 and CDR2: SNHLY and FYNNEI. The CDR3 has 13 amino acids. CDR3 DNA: TGTGCCAGCAGTGGGCCGTCCAGTGAGACCCAGTACTTC. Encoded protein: CASSGPSSETQYF.

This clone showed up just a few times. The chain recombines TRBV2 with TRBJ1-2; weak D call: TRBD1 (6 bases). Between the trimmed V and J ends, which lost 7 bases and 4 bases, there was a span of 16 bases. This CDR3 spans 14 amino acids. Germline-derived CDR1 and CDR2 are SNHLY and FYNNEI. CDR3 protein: CASTPDSLSYGYTF. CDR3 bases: TGTGCCAGCACCCCGGACAGCCTTAGCTATGGCTACACCTTC.

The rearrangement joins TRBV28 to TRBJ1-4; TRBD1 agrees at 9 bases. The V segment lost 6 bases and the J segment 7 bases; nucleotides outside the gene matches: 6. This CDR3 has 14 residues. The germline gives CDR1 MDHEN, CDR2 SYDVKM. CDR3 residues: CASRPTGGTEKLFF. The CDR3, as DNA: TGTGCCAGCAGGCCGACAGGGGGAACTGAAAAACTGTTTTTT.

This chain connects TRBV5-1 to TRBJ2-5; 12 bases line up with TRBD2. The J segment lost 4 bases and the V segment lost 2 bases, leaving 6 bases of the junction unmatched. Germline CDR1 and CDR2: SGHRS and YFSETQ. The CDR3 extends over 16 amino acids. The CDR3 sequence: CASSFLPTSGGETQYF. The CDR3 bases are TGCGCCAGCAGCTTCCTCCCGACTAGCGGGGGAGAGACCCAGTACTTC.

CDR3 sequence (DNA): TGCGCCAGCAGCTTGGCGGTGGACATTAACACTGAAGCTTTCTTT. Translating it yields CASSLAVDINTEAFF. The chain couples TRBV5-1 to TRBJ1-1, with D maybe TRBD1 (5 bases). V lost 0 bases and J lost 2, with 11 bases in between. The germline CDR1 and CDR2 sequences are SGHRS and YFSETQ. This CDR3 contains 15 residues.

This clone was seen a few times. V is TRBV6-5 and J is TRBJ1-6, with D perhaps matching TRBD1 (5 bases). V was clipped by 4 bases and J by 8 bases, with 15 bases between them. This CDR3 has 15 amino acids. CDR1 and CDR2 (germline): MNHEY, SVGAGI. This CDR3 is CASSFDDRIYSPLHF. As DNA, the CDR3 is TGTGCCAGCAGTTTCGATGACAGAATTTATTCACCCCTCCACTTT.

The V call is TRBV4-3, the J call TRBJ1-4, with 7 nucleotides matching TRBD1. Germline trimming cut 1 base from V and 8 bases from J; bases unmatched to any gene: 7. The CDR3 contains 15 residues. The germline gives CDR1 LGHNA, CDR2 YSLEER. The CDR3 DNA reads TGCGCCAGCAGCCAAGCTGGCAGGGGGAACGAAAAACTGTTTTTT. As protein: CASSQAGRGNEKLFF.

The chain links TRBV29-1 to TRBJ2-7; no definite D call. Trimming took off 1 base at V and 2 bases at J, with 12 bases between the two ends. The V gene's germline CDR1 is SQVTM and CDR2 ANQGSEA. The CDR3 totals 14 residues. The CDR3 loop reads CSVEAPERPYEQYF. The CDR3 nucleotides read TGCAGCGTTGAAGCGCCGGAGCGCCCCTACGAGCAGTACTTC.

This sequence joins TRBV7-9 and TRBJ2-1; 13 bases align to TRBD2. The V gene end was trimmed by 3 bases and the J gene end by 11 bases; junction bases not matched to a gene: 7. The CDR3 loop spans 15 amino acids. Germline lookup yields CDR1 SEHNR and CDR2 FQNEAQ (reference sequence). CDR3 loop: CASSFQPTSGGKQFF. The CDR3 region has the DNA TGTGCCAGCAGCTTCCAGCCGACTAGCGGGGGGAAGCAGTTCTTC.

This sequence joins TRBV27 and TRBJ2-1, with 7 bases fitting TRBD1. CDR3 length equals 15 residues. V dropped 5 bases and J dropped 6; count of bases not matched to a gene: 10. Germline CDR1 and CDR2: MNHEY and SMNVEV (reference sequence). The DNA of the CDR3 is TGTGCCAGCAGTCCACAGGGGTCTTGGAGCAATGAGCAGTTCTTC. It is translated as CASSPQGSWSNEQFF.

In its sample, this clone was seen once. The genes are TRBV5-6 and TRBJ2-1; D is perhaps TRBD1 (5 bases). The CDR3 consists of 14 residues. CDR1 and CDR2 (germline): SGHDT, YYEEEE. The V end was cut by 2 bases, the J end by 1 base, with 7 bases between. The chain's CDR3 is CASSFQGSYNEQFF. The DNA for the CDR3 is TGTGCCAGCAGCTTCCAGGGTTCCTACAATGAGCAGTTCTTC.

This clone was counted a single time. CDR3 in DNA: TGTGCCAGTAGTATAATCACAGGGGGCAGAGAAAAACTGTTTTTT. As protein: CASSIITGGREKLFF. The V gene is TRBV19, the J gene TRBJ1-4, with TRBD1 identical over 9 bases. CDR3 length equals 15 residues. Germline CDR1 LNHDA, CDR2 SQIVND (reference sequence). V was pared by 2 bases and J by 8 bases, with 6 bases of the junction left unmatched.

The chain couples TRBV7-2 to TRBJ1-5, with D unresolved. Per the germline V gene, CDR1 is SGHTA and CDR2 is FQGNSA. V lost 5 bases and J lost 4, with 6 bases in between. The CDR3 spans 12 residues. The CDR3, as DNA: TGTGCCAGCAGCCGAACTAATCAGCCCCAGCATTTT. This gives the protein CASSRTNQPQHF.

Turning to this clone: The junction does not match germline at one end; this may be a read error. CDR3 DNA: TGTGCCAGCAGCCCCATGGGCGACAGGGGCCCCCACTTC. Residues: CASSPMGDRGPHF. This sequence joins TRBV4-2 and TRBJ2-5, with 8 nucleotides matching TRBD1. CDR1 is LGHNA and CDR2 is YNFKEQ in the germline V gene. The CDR3 runs 13 residues.

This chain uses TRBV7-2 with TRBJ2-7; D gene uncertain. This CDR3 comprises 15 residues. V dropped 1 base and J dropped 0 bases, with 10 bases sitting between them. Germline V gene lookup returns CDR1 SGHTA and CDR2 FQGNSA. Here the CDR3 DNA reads TGTGCCAGCAGCTTAGGCACTACGTACTCCTACGAGCAGTACTTC. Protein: CASSLGTTYSYEQYF.

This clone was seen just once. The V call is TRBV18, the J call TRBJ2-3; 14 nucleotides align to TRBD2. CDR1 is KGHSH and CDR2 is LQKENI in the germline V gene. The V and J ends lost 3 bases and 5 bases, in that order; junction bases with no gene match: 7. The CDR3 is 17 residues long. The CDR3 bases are TGTGCCAGCTCACCTCCGACTAGCGGGGGGGCATTAGATACGCAGTATTTT. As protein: CASSPPTSGGALDTQYF. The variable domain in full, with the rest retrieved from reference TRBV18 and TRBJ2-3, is NAGVMQNPRHLVRRRGQEARLRCSPMKGHSHVYWYRQLPEEGLKFMVYLQKENIIDESGMPKERFSAEFPKEGPSILRIQQVVRGDSAAYFCASSPPTSGGALDTQYFGPGTRLTVL.

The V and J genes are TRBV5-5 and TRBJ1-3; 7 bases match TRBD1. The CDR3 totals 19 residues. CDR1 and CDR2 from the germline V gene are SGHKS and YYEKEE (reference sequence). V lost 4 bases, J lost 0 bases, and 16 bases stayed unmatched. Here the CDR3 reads CASSRRDSTNFRSGNTIYF. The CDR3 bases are TGTGCCAGCAGCCGCCGGGACAGTACTAATTTTCGCTCTGGAAACACCATATATTTT.

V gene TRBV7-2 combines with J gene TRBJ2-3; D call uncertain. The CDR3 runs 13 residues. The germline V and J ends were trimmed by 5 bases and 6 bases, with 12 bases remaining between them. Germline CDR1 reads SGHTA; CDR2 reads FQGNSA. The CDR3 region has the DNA TGTGCCAGCAGCCTCTCACACGGGGATACGCAGTATTTT. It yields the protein CASSLSHGDTQYF.

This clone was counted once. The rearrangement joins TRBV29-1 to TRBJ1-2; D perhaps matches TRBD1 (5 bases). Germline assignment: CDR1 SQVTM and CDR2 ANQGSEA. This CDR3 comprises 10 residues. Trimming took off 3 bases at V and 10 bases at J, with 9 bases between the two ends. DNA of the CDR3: TGCAGCGTTGAGGGGCCCCCCTACACCTTC. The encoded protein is CSVEGPPYTF.

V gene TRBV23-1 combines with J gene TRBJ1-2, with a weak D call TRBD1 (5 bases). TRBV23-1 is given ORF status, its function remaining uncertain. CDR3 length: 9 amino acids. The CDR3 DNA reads TGCGCGCCTGGGGCTGGCTACACCTTC. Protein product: CAPGAGYTF.

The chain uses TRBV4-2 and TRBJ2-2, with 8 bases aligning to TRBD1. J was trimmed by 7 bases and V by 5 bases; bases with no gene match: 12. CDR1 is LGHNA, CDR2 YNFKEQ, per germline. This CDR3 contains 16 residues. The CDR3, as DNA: TGTGCCAGCAGCACCCCAGGGGCAGGGGGCTTCGGGGAGCTGTTTTTT. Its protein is CASSTPGAGGFGELFF.

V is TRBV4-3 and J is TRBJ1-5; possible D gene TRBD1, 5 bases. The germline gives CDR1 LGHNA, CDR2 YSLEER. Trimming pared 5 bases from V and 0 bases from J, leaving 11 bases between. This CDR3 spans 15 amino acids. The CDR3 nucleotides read TGCGCCAGCAGCAGGGGCACAAATAGCAATCAGCCCCAGCATTTT. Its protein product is CASSRGTNSNQPQHF.

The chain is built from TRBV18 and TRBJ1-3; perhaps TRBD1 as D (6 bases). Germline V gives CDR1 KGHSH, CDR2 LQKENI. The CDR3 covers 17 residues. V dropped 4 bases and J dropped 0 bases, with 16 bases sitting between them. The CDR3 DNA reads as TGTGCCAGCTCACAAGTTCGGGACACTAACTCTGGAAACACCATATATTTT. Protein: CASSQVRDTNSGNTIYF.

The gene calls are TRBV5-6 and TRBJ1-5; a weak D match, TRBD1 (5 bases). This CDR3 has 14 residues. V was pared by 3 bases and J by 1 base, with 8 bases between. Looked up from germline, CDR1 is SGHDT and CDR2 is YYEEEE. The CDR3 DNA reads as TGTGCCAGCAGCTCGGGGGGGAGCAATCAGCCCCAGCATTTT. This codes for CASSSGGSNQPQHF.